This record looks at one T cell receptor beta chain sequence and its context. This sample was included in a study of OX40 agonist ivuxolimab in advanced cancers. Across the whole study: The dose-escalation cohort had hepatocellular carcinoma, melanoma, renal cell or head and neck cancer. Prior anti-PD-1, anti-PD-L1 or anti-CTLA-4 therapy did not bar entry, and 40% to 45% had some. Partial response was recorded in three patients: one hepatocellular carcinoma and two cutaneous melanoma cases.

Trimming removed 9 bases at V and 4 bases at J, with 16 bases between. The CDR3 runs to 13 residues. Germline CDR1 reads SGHKS; CDR2 reads YYEKEE (reference sequence). Libraries were prepared by immunoSEQ multiplex PCR; TCRdb keeps only in-frame clonotypes and omits some of them. The table includes 45,000 or so clones, around nine tenths detected once. This TCR came from an adult with an advanced solid tumor such as melanoma, head and neck, liver or kidney cancer. J is TRBJ2-5 and V is TRBV5-5; tentatively, D is TRBD2 (6 bases). Source: CD4+ or CD8+ T cells sorted from blood, taken in a trial of the OX40 agonist ivuxolimab. DNA for the CDR3: TGTGCCACAAGGAGGCCGGAGGGAGAGACCCAGTACTTC. This encodes CATRRPEGETQYF.